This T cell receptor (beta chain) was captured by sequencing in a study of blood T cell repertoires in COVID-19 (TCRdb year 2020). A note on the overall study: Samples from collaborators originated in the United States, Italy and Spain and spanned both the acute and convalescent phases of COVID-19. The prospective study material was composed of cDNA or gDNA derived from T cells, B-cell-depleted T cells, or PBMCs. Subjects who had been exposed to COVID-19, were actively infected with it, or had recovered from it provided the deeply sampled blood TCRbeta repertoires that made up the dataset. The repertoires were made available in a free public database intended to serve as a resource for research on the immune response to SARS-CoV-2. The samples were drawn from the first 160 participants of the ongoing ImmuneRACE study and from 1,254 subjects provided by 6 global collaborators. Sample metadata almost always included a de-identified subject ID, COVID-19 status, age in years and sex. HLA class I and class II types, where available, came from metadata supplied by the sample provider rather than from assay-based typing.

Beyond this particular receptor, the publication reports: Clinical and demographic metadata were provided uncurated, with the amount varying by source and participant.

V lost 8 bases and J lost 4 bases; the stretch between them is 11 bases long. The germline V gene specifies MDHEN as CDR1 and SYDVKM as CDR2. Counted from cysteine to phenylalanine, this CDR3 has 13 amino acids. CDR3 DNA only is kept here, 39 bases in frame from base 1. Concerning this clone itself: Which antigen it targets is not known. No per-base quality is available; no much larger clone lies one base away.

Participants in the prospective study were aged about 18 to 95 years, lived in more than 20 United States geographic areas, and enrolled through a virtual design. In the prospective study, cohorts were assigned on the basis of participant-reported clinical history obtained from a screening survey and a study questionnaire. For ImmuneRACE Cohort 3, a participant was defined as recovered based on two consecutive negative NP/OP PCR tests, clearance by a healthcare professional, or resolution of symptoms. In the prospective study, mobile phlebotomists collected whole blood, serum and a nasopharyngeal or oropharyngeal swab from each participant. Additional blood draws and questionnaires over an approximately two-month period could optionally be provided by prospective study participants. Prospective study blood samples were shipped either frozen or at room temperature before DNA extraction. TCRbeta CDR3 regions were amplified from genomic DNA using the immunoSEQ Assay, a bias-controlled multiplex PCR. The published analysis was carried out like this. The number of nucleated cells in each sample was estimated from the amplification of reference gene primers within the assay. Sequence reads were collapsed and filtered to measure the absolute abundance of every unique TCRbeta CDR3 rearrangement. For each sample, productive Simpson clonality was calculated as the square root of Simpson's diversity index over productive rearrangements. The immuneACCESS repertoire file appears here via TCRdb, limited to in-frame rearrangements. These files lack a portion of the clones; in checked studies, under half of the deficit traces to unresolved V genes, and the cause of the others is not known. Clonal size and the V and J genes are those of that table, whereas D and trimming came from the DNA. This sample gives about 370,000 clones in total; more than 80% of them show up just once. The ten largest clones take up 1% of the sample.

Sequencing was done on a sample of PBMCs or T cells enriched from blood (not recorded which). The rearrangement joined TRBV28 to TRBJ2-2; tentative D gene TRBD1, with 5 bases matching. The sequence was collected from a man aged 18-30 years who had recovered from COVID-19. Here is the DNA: TGTGCCAGCCGCAGGGCCGGCACCGGGGAGCTGTTTTTT. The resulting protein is CASRRAGTGELFF.